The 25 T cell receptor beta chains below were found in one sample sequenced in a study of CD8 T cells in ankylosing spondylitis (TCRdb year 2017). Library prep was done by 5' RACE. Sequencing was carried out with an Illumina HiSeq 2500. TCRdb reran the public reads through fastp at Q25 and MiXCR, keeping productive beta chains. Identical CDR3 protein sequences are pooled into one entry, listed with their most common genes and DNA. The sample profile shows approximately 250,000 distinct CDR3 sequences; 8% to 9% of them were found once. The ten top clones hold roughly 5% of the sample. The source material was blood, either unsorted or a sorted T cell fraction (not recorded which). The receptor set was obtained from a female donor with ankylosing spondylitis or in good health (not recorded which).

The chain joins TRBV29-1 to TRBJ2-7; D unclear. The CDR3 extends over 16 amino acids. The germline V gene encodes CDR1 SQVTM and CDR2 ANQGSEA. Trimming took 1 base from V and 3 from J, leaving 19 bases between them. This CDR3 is CSVEVLVPSILYEQYF. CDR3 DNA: TGCAGCGTTGAAGTTCTGGTACCCAGTATCCTCTACGAGCAGTACTTC.

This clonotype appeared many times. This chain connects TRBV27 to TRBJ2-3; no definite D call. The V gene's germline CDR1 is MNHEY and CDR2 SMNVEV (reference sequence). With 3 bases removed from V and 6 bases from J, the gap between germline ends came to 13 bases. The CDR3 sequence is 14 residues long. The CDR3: CASSLIKYADTQYF. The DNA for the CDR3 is TGTGCCAGCAGTTTGATTAAGTACGCCGATACGCAGTATTTT.

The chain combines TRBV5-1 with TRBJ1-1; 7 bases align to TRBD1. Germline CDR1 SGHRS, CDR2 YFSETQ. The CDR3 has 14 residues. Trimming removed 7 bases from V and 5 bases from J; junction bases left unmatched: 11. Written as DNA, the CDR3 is TGCGCCAGCGGTCCAGGACAGGAGGGGACTGAAGCTTTCTTT. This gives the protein CASGPGQEGTEAFF.

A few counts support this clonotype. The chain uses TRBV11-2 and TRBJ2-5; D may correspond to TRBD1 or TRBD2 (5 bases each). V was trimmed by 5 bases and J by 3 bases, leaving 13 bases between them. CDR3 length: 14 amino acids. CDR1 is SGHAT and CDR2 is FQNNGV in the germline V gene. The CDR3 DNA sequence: TGTGCCAGCAGCCTCGGGGCAGGCGAAGAGACCCAGTACTTC. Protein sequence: CASSLGAGEETQYF.

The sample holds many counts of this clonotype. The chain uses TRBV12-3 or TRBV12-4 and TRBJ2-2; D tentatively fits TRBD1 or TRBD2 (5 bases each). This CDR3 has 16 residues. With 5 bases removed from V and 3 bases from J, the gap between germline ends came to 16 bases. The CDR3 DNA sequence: TGTGCCAGCAGTCCCCAGGTGGGGGATGACACCGGGGAGCTGTTTTTT. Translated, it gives CASSPQVGDDTGELFF.

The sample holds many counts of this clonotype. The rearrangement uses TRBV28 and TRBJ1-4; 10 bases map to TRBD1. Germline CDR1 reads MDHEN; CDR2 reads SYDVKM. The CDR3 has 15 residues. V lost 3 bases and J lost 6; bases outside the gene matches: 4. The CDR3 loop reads CASSFGGQGDEKLFF. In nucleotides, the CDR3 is TGTGCCAGCAGTTTCGGCGGACAGGGGGATGAAAAACTGTTTTTT.

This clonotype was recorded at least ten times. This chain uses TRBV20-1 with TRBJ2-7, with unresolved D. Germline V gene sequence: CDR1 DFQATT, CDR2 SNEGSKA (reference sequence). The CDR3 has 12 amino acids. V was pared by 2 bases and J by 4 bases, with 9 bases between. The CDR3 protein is CSARKVQYEQYF. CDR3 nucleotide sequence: TGCAGTGCTAGAAAAGTCCAGTACGAGCAGTACTTC.

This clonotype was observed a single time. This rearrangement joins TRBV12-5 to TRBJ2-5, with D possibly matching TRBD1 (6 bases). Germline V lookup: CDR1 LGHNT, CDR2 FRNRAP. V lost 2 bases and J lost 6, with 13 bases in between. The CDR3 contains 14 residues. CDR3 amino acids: CASGLNKRGKTQYF. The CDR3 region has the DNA TGTGCTAGTGGTTTGAATAAGAGGGGGAAGACCCAGTACTTC.

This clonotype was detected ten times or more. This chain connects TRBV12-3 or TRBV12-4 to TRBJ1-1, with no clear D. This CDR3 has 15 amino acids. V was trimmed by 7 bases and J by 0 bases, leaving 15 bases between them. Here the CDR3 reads CASTPGGRLNTEAFF. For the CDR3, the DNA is TGTGCCAGCACTCCCGGAGGGCGCTTGAACACTGAAGCTTTCTTT.

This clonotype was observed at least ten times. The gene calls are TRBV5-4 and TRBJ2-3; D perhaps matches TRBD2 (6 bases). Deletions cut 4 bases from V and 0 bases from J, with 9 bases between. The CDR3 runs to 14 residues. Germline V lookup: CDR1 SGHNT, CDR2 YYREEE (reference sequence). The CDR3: CASSGGGSTDTQYF. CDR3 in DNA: TGTGCCAGCAGCGGGGGAGGAAGCACAGATACGCAGTATTTT.

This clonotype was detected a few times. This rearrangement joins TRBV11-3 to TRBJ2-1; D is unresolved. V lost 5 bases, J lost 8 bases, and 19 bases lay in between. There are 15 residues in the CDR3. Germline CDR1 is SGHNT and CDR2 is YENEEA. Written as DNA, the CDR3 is TGTGCCAGCAGCGATACTGCCGGACCTTATCATGAGCAGTTCTTC. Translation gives CASSDTAGPYHEQFF.

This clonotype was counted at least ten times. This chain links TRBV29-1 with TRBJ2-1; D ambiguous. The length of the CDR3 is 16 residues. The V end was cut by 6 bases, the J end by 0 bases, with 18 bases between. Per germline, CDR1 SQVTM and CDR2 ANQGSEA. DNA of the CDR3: TGCAGCGTGCCCAGTCGGCGGCTGAGCTCCTACAATGAGCAGTTCTTC. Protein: CSVPSRRLSSYNEQFF.

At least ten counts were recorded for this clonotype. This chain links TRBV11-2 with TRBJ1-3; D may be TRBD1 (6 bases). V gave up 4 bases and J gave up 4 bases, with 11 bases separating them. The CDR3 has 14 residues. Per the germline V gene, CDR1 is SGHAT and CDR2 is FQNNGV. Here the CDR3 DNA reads TGTGCCAGCAGCTCCTCAGGGGTCGGAAACACCATATATTTT. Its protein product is CASSSSGVGNTIYF. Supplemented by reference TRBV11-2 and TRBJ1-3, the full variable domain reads EAGVAQSPRYKIIEKRQSVAFWCNPISGHATLYWYQQILGQGPKLLIQFQNNGVVDDSQLPKDRFSAERLKGVDSTLKIQPAKLEDSAVYLCASSSSGVGNTIYFGEGSWLTVV.

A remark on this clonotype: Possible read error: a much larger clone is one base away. In nucleotides, the CDR3 is TGTGCCAGCAGCTACTTGACAGGGGATGGCACTGAAGCTTTCTTT. It translates to CASSYLTGDGTEAFF. The rearrangement links TRBV7-9 to TRBJ1-1; TRBD1 aligns across 8 bases. Germline loops: CDR1 SEHNR, CDR2 FQNEAQ (reference sequence). Trimming took 4 bases from V and 4 from J; bases not matched to a gene: 8. CDR3 size: 15 residues.

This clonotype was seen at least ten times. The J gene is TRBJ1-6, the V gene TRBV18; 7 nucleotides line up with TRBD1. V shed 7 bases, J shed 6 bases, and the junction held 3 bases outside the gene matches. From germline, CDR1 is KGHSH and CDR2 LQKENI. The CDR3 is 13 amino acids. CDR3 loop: CASFRDSNSPLHF. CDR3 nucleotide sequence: TGTGCCAGCTTCCGGGACAGTAATTCACCCCTCCACTTT.

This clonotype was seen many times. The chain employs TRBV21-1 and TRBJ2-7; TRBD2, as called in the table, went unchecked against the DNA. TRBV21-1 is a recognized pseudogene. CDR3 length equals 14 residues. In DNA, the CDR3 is TGTGCCAGCAGCAAAAAGTCAGGACTTTACGAGCAGTACTTC. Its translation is CASSKKSGLYEQYF.

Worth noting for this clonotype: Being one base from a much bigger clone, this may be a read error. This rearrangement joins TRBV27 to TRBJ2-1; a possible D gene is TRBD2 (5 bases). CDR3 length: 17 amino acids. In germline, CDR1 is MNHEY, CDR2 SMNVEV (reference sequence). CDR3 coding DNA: TGTGCCAGCAGTTTAGCGGGTCCTCGACAATCCTACAATGGGCAGTTCTTC. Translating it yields CASSLAGPRQSYNGQFF.

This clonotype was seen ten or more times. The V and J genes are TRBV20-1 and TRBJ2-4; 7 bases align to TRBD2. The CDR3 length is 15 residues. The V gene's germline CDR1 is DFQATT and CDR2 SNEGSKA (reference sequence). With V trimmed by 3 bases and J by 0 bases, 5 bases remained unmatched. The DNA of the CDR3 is TGCAGTGCTAGGGACGGGAGGATAGCCAAAAACATTCAGTACTTC. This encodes CSARDGRIAKNIQYF.

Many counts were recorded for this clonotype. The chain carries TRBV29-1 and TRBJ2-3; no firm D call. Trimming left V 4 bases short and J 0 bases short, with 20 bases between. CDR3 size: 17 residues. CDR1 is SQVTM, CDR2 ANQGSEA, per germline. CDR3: CSVARRAGLTSTDTQYF. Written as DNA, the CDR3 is TGCAGCGTTGCCCGCCGGGCAGGTCTTACTAGCACAGATACGCAGTATTTT.

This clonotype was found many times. The CDR3 DNA sequence: TGCGCCAGCAGCTCCTACCCGGGGTCCTTTTACAATGAGCAGTTCTTC. Protein: CASSSYPGSFYNEQFF. The genes are TRBV5-1 and TRBJ2-1, with D possibly TRBD2 on 5 matching bases. V gave up 3 bases and J gave up 4 bases, with 17 bases separating them. This CDR3 contains 16 residues. Germline CDR1 SGHRS, CDR2 YFSETQ.

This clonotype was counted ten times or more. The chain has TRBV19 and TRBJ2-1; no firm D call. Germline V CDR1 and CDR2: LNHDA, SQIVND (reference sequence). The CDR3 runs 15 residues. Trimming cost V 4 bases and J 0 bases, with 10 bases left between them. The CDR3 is CASSNEWSSYNEQFF. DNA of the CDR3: TGTGCCAGTAGTAACGAGTGGAGCTCCTACAATGAGCAGTTCTTC.

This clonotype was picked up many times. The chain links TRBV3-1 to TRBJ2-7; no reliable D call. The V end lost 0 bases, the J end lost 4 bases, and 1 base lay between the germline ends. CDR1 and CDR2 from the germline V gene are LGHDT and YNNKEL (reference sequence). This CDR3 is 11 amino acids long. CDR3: CASSQDYEQYF. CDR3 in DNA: TGTGCCAGCAGCCAAGATTACGAGCAGTACTTC.

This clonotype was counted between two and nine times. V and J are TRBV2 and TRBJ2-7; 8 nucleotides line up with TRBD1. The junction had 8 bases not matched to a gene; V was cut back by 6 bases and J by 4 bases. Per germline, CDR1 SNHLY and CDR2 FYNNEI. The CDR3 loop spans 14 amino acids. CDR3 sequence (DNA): TGTGCCAGCAGACCGGACAGGGATAATTACGAGCAGTACTTC. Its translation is CASRPDRDNYEQYF.

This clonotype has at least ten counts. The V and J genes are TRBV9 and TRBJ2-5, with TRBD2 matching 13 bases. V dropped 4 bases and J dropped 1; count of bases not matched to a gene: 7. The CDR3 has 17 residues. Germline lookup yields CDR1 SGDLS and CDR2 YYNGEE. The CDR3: CASSPRTSGSVQETQYF. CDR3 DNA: TGTGCCAGCAGCCCTCGGACTAGCGGGAGCGTCCAAGAGACCCAGTACTTC.

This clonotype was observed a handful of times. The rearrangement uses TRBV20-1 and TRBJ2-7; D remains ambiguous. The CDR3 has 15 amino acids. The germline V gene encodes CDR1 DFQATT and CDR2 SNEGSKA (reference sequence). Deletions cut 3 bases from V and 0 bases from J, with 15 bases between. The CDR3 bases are TGCAGTGCTAGGAGGTGGGCCCTTAGCTCCTACGAGCAGTACTTC. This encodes CSARRWALSSYEQYF.